This T cell receptor beta chain was sequenced for a study of a mutant IDH1 vaccine in newly diagnosed glioma. About the research overall: Patients were given eight vaccinations, scheduled in weeks 1, 3, 5, 7, 11, 15, 19 and 23. Commencement of vaccination occurred 4-6 weeks following radiotherapy alone, or concurrently with temozolomide cycles. Therapy received beforehand was radiotherapy, temozolomide, or both, with most patients given both. Findings of the study overall: Vaccination induced immune responses in approximately 94% of patients.

Data came from immunoSEQ multiplex PCR; TCRdb stores just in-frame clones and leaves some out. The sample records some 54,000 clones, over 75% being singletons. Of note for this clone: Its cognate antigen is unknown.

This sample's time point: week 11, during vaccination. Doses consisted of 300 ug of mutant IDH1 20-mer peptide each, paired with topical imiquimod. The CDR3 is made up of 14 amino acids. V was clipped by 3 bases and J by 2 bases, with 11 bases between them. The germline CDR1 and CDR2 sequences are SGDLS and YYNGEE. The source material was PBMCs, sampled from a glioma patient whose treatment included an IDH1 peptide vaccine. The genes are TRBV9 and TRBJ2-5; TRBD2 is a possible D gene (5 bases). The clonotype comes from a man in his fifties with glioma. The CDR3: CASSGTEEQETQYF. CDR3 coding DNA: TGTGCCAGCAGCGGCACGGAGGAACAAGAGACCCAGTACTTC.